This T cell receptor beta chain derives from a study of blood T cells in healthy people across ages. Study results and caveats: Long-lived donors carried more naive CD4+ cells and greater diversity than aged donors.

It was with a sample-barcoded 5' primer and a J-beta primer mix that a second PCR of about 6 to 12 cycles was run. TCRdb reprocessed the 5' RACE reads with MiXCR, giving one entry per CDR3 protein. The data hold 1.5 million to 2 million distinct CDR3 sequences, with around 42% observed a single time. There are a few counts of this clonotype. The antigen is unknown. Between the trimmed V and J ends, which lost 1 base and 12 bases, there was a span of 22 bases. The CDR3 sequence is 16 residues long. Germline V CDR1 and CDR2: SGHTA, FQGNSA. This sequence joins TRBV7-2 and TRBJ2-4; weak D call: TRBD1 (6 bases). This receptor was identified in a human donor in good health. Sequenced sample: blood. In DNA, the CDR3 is TGTGCCAGCAGCTTAGGGTCTTTGGGGGCAGTCCGGACTCAGTACTTC. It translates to CASSLGSLGAVRTQYF.